One T cell receptor beta chain is described in this entry. Sequencing was performed with immunoSEQ multiplex PCR; in TCRdb, only in-frame clones are kept and a portion is missing. The sample yields 50,000 to 65,000 clones, more than 85% seen once. This sample was taken from a study of blood T cell repertoires in COVID-19. The sequence was obtained from a man aged 45-65 years with acute or convalescent COVID-19. The sample was peripheral blood.

CDR3 bases: TGTGCCAGTAGTACCCCTTTCAATCAGCCCCAGCATTTT. It translates to CASSTPFNQPQHF. The V gene is TRBV19, the J gene TRBJ1-5; D not certain. The length of the CDR3 is 13 residues. Trimming took off 4 bases at V and 3 bases at J, with 7 bases between the two ends. CDR1 and CDR2 (germline): LNHDA, SQIVND (reference sequence). The full variable domain, with the rest looked up from reference TRBV19 and TRBJ1-5, is DGGITQSPKYLFRKEGQNVTLSCEQNLNHDAMYWYRQDPGQGLRLIYYSQIVNDFQKGDIAEGYSVSREKKESFPLTVTSAQKNPTAFYLCASSTPFNQPQHFGDGTRLSIL.